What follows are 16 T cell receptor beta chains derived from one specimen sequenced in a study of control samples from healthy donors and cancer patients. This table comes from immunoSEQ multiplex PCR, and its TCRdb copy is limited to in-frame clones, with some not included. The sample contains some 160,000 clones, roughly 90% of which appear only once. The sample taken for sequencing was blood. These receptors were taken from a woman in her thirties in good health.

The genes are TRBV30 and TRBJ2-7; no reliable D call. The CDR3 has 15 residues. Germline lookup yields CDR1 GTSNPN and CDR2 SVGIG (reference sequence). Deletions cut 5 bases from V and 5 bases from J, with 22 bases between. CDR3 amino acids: CAWDGPAVIAHEQYF. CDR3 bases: TGTGCCTGGGATGGGCCCGCAGTTATCGCTCACGAGCAGTACTTC.

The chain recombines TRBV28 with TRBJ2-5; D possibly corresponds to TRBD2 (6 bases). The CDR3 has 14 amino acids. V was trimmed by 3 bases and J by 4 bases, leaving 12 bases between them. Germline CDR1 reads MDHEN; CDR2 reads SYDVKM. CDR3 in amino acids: CASSFSRGRETQYF. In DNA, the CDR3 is TGTGCCAGCAGTTTTTCGCGGGGACGAGAGACCCAGTACTTC. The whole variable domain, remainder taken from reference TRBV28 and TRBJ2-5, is DVKVTQSSRYLVKRTGEKVFLECVQDMDHENMFWYRQDPGLGLRLIYFSYDVKMKEKGDIPEGYSVSREKKERFSLILESASTNQTSMYLCASSFSRGRETQYFGPGTRLLVL.

CDR3 amino acids: CASSPGAGASYNEQFF. Written as DNA, the CDR3 is TGTGCCAGCAGCCCCGGTGCGGGAGCATCCTACAATGAGCAGTTCTTC. The chain is built from TRBV5-6 and TRBJ2-1; 7 nucleotides agree with TRBD2. This CDR3 contains 16 residues. V trimming: 4 bases; J trimming: 1 base; junction bases outside the gene matches: 8. Germline V lookup: CDR1 SGHDT, CDR2 YYEEEE.

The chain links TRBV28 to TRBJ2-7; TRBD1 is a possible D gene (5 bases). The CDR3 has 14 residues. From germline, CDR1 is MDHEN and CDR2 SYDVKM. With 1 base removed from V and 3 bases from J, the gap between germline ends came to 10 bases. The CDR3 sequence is CASSLSGHLYEQYF. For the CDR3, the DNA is TGTGCCAGCAGTTTATCTGGACACCTCTACGAGCAGTACTTC. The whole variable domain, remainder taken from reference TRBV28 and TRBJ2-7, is DVKVTQSSRYLVKRTGEKVFLECVQDMDHENMFWYRQDPGLGLRLIYFSYDVKMKEKGDIPEGYSVSREKKERFSLILESASTNQTSMYLCASSLSGHLYEQYFGPGTRLTVT.

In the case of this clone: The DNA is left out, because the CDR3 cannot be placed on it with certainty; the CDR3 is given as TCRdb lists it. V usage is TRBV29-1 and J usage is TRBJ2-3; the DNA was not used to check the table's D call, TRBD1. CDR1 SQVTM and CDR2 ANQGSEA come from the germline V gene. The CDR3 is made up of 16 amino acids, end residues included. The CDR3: CSVDSAPGQGEGTQYF.

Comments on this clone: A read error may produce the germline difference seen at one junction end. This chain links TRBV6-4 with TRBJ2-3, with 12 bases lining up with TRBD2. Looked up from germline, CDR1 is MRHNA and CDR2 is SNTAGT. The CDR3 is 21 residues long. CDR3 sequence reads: CASTDSETRGLAGPSTDTQYF. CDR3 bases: TGTGCCAGCACTGACTCCGAAACCAGAGGACTAGCGGGACCTAGCACAGATACGCAGTATTTT.

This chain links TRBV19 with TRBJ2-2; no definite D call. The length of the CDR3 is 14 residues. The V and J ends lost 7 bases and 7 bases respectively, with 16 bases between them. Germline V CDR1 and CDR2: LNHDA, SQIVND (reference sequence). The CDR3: CASITPGRYGELFF. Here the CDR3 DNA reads TGTGCCAGTATAACTCCCGGGCGATACGGGGAGCTGTTTTTT.

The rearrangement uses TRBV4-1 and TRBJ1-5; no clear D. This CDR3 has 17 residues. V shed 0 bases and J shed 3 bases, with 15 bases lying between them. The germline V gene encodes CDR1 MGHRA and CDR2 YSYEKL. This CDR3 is CASSQDPTQRPNQPQHF. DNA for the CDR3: TGCGCCAGCAGCCAAGATCCGACCCAACGACCCAATCAGCCCCAGCATTTT.

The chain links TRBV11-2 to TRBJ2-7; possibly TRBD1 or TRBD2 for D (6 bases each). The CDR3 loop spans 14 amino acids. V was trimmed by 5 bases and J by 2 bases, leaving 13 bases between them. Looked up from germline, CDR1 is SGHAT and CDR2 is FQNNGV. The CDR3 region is CASSPLRGAYEQYF. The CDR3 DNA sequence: TGTGCCAGCAGCCCCCTGAGGGGGGCCTACGAGCAGTACTTC. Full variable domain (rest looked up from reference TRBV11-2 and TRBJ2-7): EAGVAQSPRYKIIEKRQSVAFWCNPISGHATLYWYQQILGQGPKLLIQFQNNGVVDDSQLPKDRFSAERLKGVDSTLKIQPAKLEDSAVYLCASSPLRGAYEQYFGPGTRLTVT.

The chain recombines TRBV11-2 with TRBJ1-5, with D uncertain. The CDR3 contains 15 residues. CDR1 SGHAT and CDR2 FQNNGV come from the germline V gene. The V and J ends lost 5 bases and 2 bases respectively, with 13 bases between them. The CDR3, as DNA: TGTGCCAGCAGCGGGGAGGGCGGCGGCAATCAGCCCCAGCATTTT. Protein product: CASSGEGGGNQPQHF.

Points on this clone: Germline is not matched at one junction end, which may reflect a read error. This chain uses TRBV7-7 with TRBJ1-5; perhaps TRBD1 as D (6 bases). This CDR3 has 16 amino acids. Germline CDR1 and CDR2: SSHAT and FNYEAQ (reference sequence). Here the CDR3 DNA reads TGTGCTAGCAGCTTATGTCCAGGGGATAGCAATCAGCCCCAGCATTTT. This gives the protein CASSLCPGDSNQPQHF.

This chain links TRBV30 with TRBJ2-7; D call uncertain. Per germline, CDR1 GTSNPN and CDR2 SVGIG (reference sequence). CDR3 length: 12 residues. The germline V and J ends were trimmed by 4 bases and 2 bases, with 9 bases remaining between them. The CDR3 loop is CAWISRTYEQYF. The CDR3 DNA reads TGTGCCTGGATTAGCCGGACCTACGAGCAGTACTTC.

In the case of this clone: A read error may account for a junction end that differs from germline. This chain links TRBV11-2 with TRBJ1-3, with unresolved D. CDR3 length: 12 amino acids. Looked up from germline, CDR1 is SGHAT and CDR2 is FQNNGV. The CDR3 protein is CASSLFGDTIYF. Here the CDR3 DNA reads TGTGCCAGCAGCTTATTTGGAGACACCATATATTTT.

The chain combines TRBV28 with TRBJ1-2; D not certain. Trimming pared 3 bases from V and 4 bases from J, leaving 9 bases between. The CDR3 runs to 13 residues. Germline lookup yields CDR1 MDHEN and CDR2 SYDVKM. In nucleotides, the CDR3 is TGTGCCAGCAGTTTCTGGACCTTCTATGGCTACACCTTC. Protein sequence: CASSFWTFYGYTF.

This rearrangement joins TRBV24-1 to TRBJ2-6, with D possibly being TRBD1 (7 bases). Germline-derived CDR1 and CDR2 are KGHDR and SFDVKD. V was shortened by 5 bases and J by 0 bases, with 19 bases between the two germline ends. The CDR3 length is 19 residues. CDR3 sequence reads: CATSGLPAGQSSGANVLTF. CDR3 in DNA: TGTGCCACCAGTGGCCTCCCCGCGGGACAGTCCTCTGGGGCCAACGTCCTGACTTTC.

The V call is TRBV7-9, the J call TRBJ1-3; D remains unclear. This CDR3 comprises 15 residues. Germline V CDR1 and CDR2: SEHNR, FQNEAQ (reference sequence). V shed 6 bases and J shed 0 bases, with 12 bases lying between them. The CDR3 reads CASRSLQGSGNTIYF. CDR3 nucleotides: TGTGCCAGCAGATCATTACAAGGCTCTGGAAACACCATATATTTT.